Below, one TCR beta chain is given with its context. Unique molecular identifiers tagged the TCRbeta library. Each CDR3 protein is one row after TCRdb ran MiXCR on the PCR reads. There are about 370,000 distinct CDR3 sequences in the sample; roughly 22% occur only once, and 3.8% lies in the top ten. The data stem from a study of T-cell reconstitution after alpha-beta-depleted transplantation in children. The sequences come from PBMCs from the stem cell graft donor, collected from the stem cell graft. The sequence was obtained from a human donor who donated a stem cell graft to a child with acute myeloid leukemia.

CDR3 protein: CAIGTCYEQYF. DNA for the CDR3: TGTGCCATCGGGACATGCTACGAGCAGTACTTC. The rearrangement uses TRBV10-3 and TRBJ2-7; TRBD1 is a possible D gene (6 bases). The CDR3 runs to 11 residues. The V gene lost 8 bases and the J gene lost 3 bases, with 8 bases spanning the gap. Germline CDR1 reads ENHRY; CDR2 reads SYGVKD.